The text below deals with one T cell receptor beta chain. The antigen remains undetermined. The V gene's germline CDR1 is SGHNT and CDR2 YYREEE (reference sequence). The CDR3 is 15 residues long. This sample is drawn from a study of monozygotic twins with inflammatory bowel disease. Generation of cDNA took place in eight separate reactions per sample. TCRdb reprocessed the 5' RACE reads and reports one entry per CDR3 protein, with no DNA. This sample contains about 160,000 distinct CDR3 sequences. Findings and caveats of the study: Possibly because of limited power, concordant and discordant twins showed no difference in repertoire similarity. Reduced clonotype sharing with other individuals was observed in IBD patients relative to healthy twins, especially with disease activity.

The chain recombines TRBV5-4 with TRBJ2-7; no DNA is available, so the TRBD2 call from TCRdb remains unchecked. The specimen was blood. This clonotype was obtained from a human donor with ulcerative colitis or Crohn's disease, or a healthy co-twin of an affected twin (not recorded which). The CDR3 reads CASSLSPGGGYEQYF. Full variable domain (remainder filled in from reference TRBV5-4 and TRBJ2-7): ETGVTQSPTHLIKTRGQQVTLRCSSQSGHNTVSWYQQALGQGPQFIFQYYREEENGRGNFPPRFSGLQFPNYSSELNVNALELDDSALYLCASSLSPGGGYEQYFGPGTRLTVT.